Shown below are 17 T cell receptor beta chains from a single sample sequenced in a study of T-cell reconstitution after alpha-beta-depleted transplantation in children. A TCRbeta library incorporating unique molecular identifiers was prepared. TCRdb itself ran the PCR reads through MiXCR, one entry per CDR3 protein. The data hold 450,000 to 500,000 distinct CDR3 sequences, with around 13% observed a single time. Specimen: PBMCs from the stem cell graft donor, collected from the stem cell graft. The receptors shown here come from a human donor who donated a stem cell graft to a child with combined immunodeficiency.

With respect to this clonotype: Germline is not matched at one junction end, which may reflect a read error. J is TRBJ2-7 and V is TRBV4-3; tentative D call: TRBD1 (5 bases). This CDR3 comprises 15 residues. In germline, CDR1 is LGHNA, CDR2 YSLEER. The CDR3 DNA reads TGCGCCAGCAGCCATCCGACAGAGAGCTCCTACGAGCGGTACTTC. Translating it yields CASSHPTESSYERYF.

This clonotype was seen a handful of times. The chain recombines TRBV29-1 with TRBJ1-2; tentatively, D is TRBD1 (6 bases). V lost 7 bases and J lost 6, with 12 bases in between. The CDR3 loop spans 11 amino acids. Germline V gene sequence: CDR1 SQVTM, CDR2 ANQGSEA. This CDR3 reads CSAGARDGYTF. Written as DNA, the CDR3 is TGCAGCGCGGGGGCGCGGGATGGCTACACCTTC.

To note about this clonotype: A read error may be the cause here, since a much bigger clone is one base away. The V gene is TRBV6-5, the J gene TRBJ2-2, with 8 positions matching TRBD2. Germline V gene data show CDR1 as MNHEY and CDR2 as SVGAGI. The CDR3 runs 12 residues. The CDR3 sequence: CASSYGSGELLF. CDR3 coding DNA: TGTGCCAGCAGTTACGGTAGCGGGGAGCTGCTTTTT.

This clonotype was observed a handful of times. The chain is built from TRBV7-6 and TRBJ2-7, with 8 bases fitting TRBD2. The V gene's germline CDR1 is SGHVS and CDR2 FNYEAQ. J gave up 3 bases and V 5 bases, and 9 bases lay outside the gene matches. There are 15 residues in the CDR3. The CDR3, as DNA: TGTGCCAGCAGCCCCACTAGCGGAACTTACTACGAGCAGTACTTC. It is translated as CASSPTSGTYYEQYF.

This clonotype has more than one count but fewer than ten. The chain combines TRBV28 with TRBJ2-7, with D perhaps assigned TRBD1 or TRBD2 (5 bases each). CDR3 length: 13 amino acids. CDR1 and CDR2 from the germline V gene are MDHEN and SYDVKM. V dropped 7 bases and J dropped 2 bases, with 12 bases sitting between them. This chain's CDR3 is CASTGTIAYEQYF. In nucleotides, the CDR3 is TGTGCCAGCACAGGGACGATAGCCTACGAGCAGTACTTC. Filled out from reference TRBV28 and TRBJ2-7, the complete variable domain reads DVKVTQSSRYLVKRTGEKVFLECVQDMDHENMFWYRQDPGLGLRLIYFSYDVKMKEKGDIPEGYSVSREKKERFSLILESASTNQTSMYLCASTGTIAYEQYFGPGTRLTVT.

The chain carries TRBV7-9 and TRBJ2-3; the match to TRBD2 covers 8 bases. CDR3 size: 16 residues. V shed 1 base and J 4 bases; nucleotides not matched to a gene: 7. Germline V gives CDR1 SEHNR, CDR2 FQNEAQ (reference sequence). CDR3 DNA sequence: TGTGCCAGCAGCTTAGAATCAAGCGGGAGCGCAGATACGCAGTATTTT. Translation gives CASSLESSGSADTQYF.

This clonotype appeared many times. V usage is TRBV10-3 and J usage is TRBJ2-1; D gene unclear. The V gene lost 2 bases and the J gene lost 10 bases, with 9 bases spanning the gap. Germline assignment: CDR1 ENHRY and CDR2 SYGVKD. The CDR3 totals 12 residues. CDR3 residues: CAISEAWPEQFF. The CDR3 nucleotides are TGTGCCATCAGTGAGGCGTGGCCCGAGCAGTTCTTC.

This clonotype has ten or more counts. The chain has TRBV29-1 and TRBJ2-5, with 8 bases fitting TRBD2. Trimming took 0 bases from V and 0 from J; bases not matched to a gene: 3. CDR1 SQVTM and CDR2 ANQGSEA come from the germline V gene. The CDR3 consists of 15 residues. CDR3 loop: CSVEDLAGYQETQYF. Here the CDR3 DNA reads TGCAGCGTTGAAGATCTAGCGGGTTACCAAGAGACCCAGTACTTC. The full variable domain, rest sourced from reference TRBV29-1 and TRBJ2-5, is SAVISQKPSRDICQRGTSLTIQCQVDSQVTMMFWYRQQPGQSLTLIATANQGSEATYESGFVIDKFPISRPNLTFSTLTVSNMSPEDSSIYLCSVEDLAGYQETQYFGPGTRLLVL.

This chain uses TRBV11-2 with TRBJ2-1; 13 bases are a match to TRBD2. V gave up 5 bases and J gave up 6 bases; unmatched junction bases: 7. Per germline, CDR1 SGHAT and CDR2 FQNNGV. This CDR3 contains 16 residues. The CDR3 sequence is CASSIRLAGGPNEQFF. The CDR3 DNA reads as TGTGCCAGCAGCATCAGACTAGCGGGGGGACCCAATGAGCAGTTCTTC.

This clonotype has just a few counts. This chain connects TRBV29-1 to TRBJ2-5; D gene uncertain. Trimming cost V 5 bases and J 5 bases, with 6 bases left between them. In germline, CDR1 is SQVTM, CDR2 ANQGSEA. The CDR3 covers 10 residues. The CDR3 coding sequence is TGCAGCGTTTTTCGCGAGACCCAGTACTTC. The encoded protein is CSVFRETQYF.

J is TRBJ2-5 and V is TRBV7-2; tentatively, D is TRBD2 (6 bases). The germline CDR1 and CDR2 sequences are SGHTA and FQGNSA. The CDR3 length is 14 residues. Trimming shortened V by 2 bases and J by 5 bases, and 12 bases separated the two germline ends. The CDR3 DNA sequence: TGTGCCAGCAGCTTACGGGAGTTTTGGGAGACCCAGTACTTC. Amino acid sequence: CASSLREFWETQYF.

The chain couples TRBV11-2 to TRBJ2-3; D gene uncertain. V was clipped by 3 bases and J by 6 bases, with 10 bases between them. There are 13 residues in the CDR3. Germline CDR1 SGHAT, CDR2 FQNNGV. This CDR3 reads CASSFPSSDTQYF. CDR3 in DNA: TGTGCCAGCAGCTTTCCTAGTTCCGATACGCAGTATTTT.

This clonotype appeared a few times. This chain joins TRBV7-2 and TRBJ1-5; no clear D gene. This CDR3 region has 16 residues. Germline CDR1 and CDR2: SGHTA and FQGNSA. Trimming removed 5 bases from V and 3 bases from J, with 17 bases in between. The CDR3 region has the DNA TGTGCCAGCAGCCCTCGGTCGGGGTTGGTCAATCAGCCCCAGCATTTT. Translated: CASSPRSGLVNQPQHF. The full variable domain, rest sourced from reference TRBV7-2 and TRBJ1-5, is GAGVSQSPSNKVTEKGKDVELRCDPISGHTALYWYRQSLGQGLEFLIYFQGNSAPDKSGLPSDRFSAERTGGSVSTLTIQRTQQEDSAVYLCASSPRSGLVNQPQHFGDGTRLSIL.

The V call is TRBV12-3 or TRBV12-4, the J call TRBJ1-1; 11 bases line up with TRBD1. CDR3 length: 14 amino acids. V lost 5 bases, J lost 3 bases, and 2 bases stayed unmatched. CDR3 protein: CASSAGQGDTEAFF. CDR3 DNA sequence: TGTGCCAGCAGTGCGGGACAGGGGGACACTGAAGCTTTCTTT.

This clonotype was picked up a small number of times. The rearrangement uses TRBV30 and TRBJ2-1; D is undetermined. Trimming left V 4 bases short and J 0 bases short, with 4 bases between. Germline V gene data show CDR1 as GTSNPN and CDR2 as SVGIG (reference sequence). The CDR3 consists of 12 residues. CDR3 sequence reads: CAWTGSYNEQFF. DNA of the CDR3: TGTGCCTGGACCGGCTCCTACAATGAGCAGTTCTTC.

This clonotype came up a few times. CDR3 amino acids: CASTSGGAEYEQYF. For the CDR3, the DNA is TGTGCCAGCACTAGCGGGGGGGCCGAGTACGAGCAGTACTTC. The gene calls are TRBV7-2 and TRBJ2-7; 12 nucleotides line up with TRBD2. The CDR3 runs to 14 residues. CDR1 is SGHTA, CDR2 FQGNSA, per germline. J gave up 4 bases and V 7 bases, and 5 bases lay outside the gene matches.

This clonotype has ten or more counts. The rearrangement uses TRBV7-8 and TRBJ2-7; a weak D match, TRBD2 (5 bases). Trimming took 3 bases from V and 3 from J, leaving 12 bases between them. This CDR3 is built from 14 residues. Per germline, CDR1 SGHVS and CDR2 FQNEAQ. CDR3 sequence (DNA): TGTGCCAGCAGCTTGCGGCGAGGGAACTACGAGCAGTACTTC. It encodes CASSLRRGNYEQYF.